This TCR beta chain derives from a study of CD8+CD57+ T cells in acquired aplastic anemia. Study-wide background: Average DNA yield from sorted CD4+ and CD8+ cells was around 3 ug. The average read count for CD4+ cells in healthy donors was 10 million to 11 million. General study findings and limits: With respect to CD8+ Simpson's diversity, patients and controls did not differ significantly. Found in both controls and patients were around 31 CD8+ CDR3 sequences.

Concerning this clonotype itself: Its antigen is still unknown.

The use of genomic DNA as template underpinned the TCR beta VDJ and CDR3 profiling. TCRdb itself ran the reads through MiXCR, one entry per CDR3 protein. The sample lists 100,000 to 150,000 distinct CDR3 sequences, more than 40% occurring once. CDR3 length equals 20 residues. From germline, CDR1 is MGHDK and CDR2 SYGVNS. V dropped 6 bases and J dropped 0; count of bases not matched to a gene: 16. The source of this sequence is a human donor in good health, serving as a control. The chain employs TRBV25-1 and TRBJ2-1; TRBD2 agrees at 11 bases. Sequenced: sorted CD4+, CD8+, or CD8+CD57+ T cells (not recorded which) from PBMCs. CDR3 nucleotides: TGTGCCAGCAGGATCCCCTCTAGCGGGGGGACAACAAACTCCTACAATGAGCAGTTCTTC. Translating gives CASRIPSSGGTTNSYNEQFF.